The rows below give T cell receptor beta chains drawn from one sample of a study of T-cell memory formation after mild COVID-19. A single record per CDR3 protein comes from TCRdb applying MiXCR to the 5' RACE reads. The sample shows about 430,000 distinct CDR3 sequences, around 24% of them seen only once. Material: PBMCs or a T cell subset sorted from them (not recorded which). The receptors were sampled from an adult woman who had mild COVID-19 (a few samples of this study predate the infection). Cell type and time point are not known. Each CDR3 is given without its conserved first and last residue. The order of the fields is D gene, V gene, CDR3 length, CDR3 protein. D genes are given only for firm matches.

d_call: NA
v_call: TRBV5-1
cdr3_length: 13
cdr3_aa: ASSLGVGGHYEQY

d_call: TRBD1
v_call: TRBV4-1
cdr3_length: 13
cdr3_aa: ASSQDKGAGYEQY

d_call: NA
v_call: TRBV7-3
cdr3_length: 13
cdr3_aa: ASSLNPSYNNEQF

d_call: TRBD1
v_call: TRBV12-3/TRBV12-4
cdr3_length: 13
cdr3_aa: ATTPLTGNNSPLH

d_call: NA
v_call: TRBV5-1
cdr3_length: 14
cdr3_aa: ASSWATGLSGYEQY

d_call: NA
v_call: TRBV20-1
cdr3_length: 11
cdr3_aa: SARVMVDTEAF

d_call: NA
v_call: TRBV15
cdr3_length: 13
cdr3_aa: ATRVSHTETDTQY

d_call: TRBD2
v_call: TRBV6-2/TRBV6-3
cdr3_length: 14
cdr3_aa: ASSYETSAVGDEQF

d_call: TRBD1
v_call: TRBV14
cdr3_length: 13
cdr3_aa: ASSQDMTGDYGYT

d_call: NA
v_call: TRBV2
cdr3_length: 13
cdr3_aa: ASSGYNAGHGQQY

d_call: NA
v_call: TRBV5-8
cdr3_length: 11
cdr3_aa: ASSLQGSETQY

d_call: NA
v_call: TRBV7-3
cdr3_length: 14
cdr3_aa: ASSLRSGRGADTQY

d_call: NA
v_call: TRBV5-1
cdr3_length: 14
cdr3_aa: ASSLVTGTMNTEAF